One and the same sample provided the 15 T cell receptor beta chains below, sequenced in a study of blood T cell repertoires in COVID-19. Method: immunoSEQ multiplex PCR; TCRdb's copy keeps in-frame clones and lacks some. Of around 60,000 clones in the sample, around 86% were seen once. Sequenced sample: peripheral blood. Every receptor here comes from a human donor in a cohort sampled during active COVID-19.

This clone was seen only once. This sequence joins TRBV24-1 and TRBJ1-5; D call uncertain. Germline assignment: CDR1 KGHDR and CDR2 SFDVKD. V lost 5 bases and J lost 3, with 13 bases in between. The CDR3 has 15 residues. The CDR3 sequence: CATSVGGRDNQPQHF. Here the CDR3 DNA reads TGTGCCACCAGTGTGGGCGGCCGGGACAATCAGCCCCAGCATTTT.

The chain combines TRBV28 with TRBJ2-2, with D tentatively TRBD2 (6 bases). Germline assignment: CDR1 MDHEN and CDR2 SYDVKM. The CDR3 runs to 15 residues. V was trimmed by 2 bases and J by 3 bases, leaving 10 bases between them. In DNA form, the CDR3 reads TGTGCCAGCAGTTTAGAGACTAGGGACACCGGGGAGCTGTTTTTT. Translating it yields CASSLETRDTGELFF.

The rearrangement links TRBV2 to TRBJ1-2; D remains ambiguous. The germline V gene encodes CDR1 SNHLY and CDR2 FYNNEI. The CDR3 sequence is 15 residues long. The V and J ends lost 4 bases and 0 bases respectively, with 12 bases between them. The CDR3 coding sequence is TGTGCCAGCAGTGGGCTTACAAGTCCTAACTATGGCTACACCTTC. It encodes CASSGLTSPNYGYTF.

This clone was found once. The V call is TRBV10-3, the J call TRBJ1-1; maybe TRBD1 (5 bases). V lost 0 bases, J lost 5 bases, and 13 bases lay in between. Germline V lookup: CDR1 ENHRY, CDR2 SYGVKD. The CDR3 length is 15 residues. CDR3 coding DNA: TGTGCCATCAGTGAGTCGATGTCAGGGTGGACTGAAGCTTTCTTT. This translates into CAISESMSGWTEAFF.

The gene calls are TRBV18 and TRBJ1-2; 7 nucleotides line up with TRBD1. V was clipped by 2 bases and J by 7 bases; unmatched bases: 13. CDR1 is KGHSH, CDR2 LQKENI, per germline. CDR3 length: 16 residues. CDR3 sequence reads: CASSPFPGAGGFGYTF. In DNA form, the CDR3 reads TGTGCCAGCTCACCATTCCCTGGGGCAGGGGGTTTTGGCTACACCTTC.

The J gene is TRBJ2-2, the V gene TRBV9; D is perhaps TRBD2 (6 bases). The germline CDR1 and CDR2 sequences are SGDLS and YYNGEE. V was shortened by 4 bases and J by 7 bases, with 14 bases between the two germline ends. The CDR3 contains 14 residues. DNA for the CDR3: TGTGCCAGCAGCCGACTAGGGTCCGACGGGGAGCTGTTTTTT. As protein: CASSRLGSDGELFF. The whole variable domain, remainder taken from reference TRBV9 and TRBJ2-2, is DSGVTQTPKHLITATGQRVTLRCSPRSGDLSVYWYQQSLDQGLQFLIQYYNGEERAKGNILERFSAQQFPDLHSELNLSSLELGDSALYFCASSRLGSDGELFFGEGSRLTVL.

The CDR3 spells CASSRGLADTQYF. The CDR3 DNA reads TGTGCCAGCAGTCGGGGTTTGGCAGATACGCAGTATTTT. The chain links TRBV27 to TRBJ2-3, with D perhaps matching TRBD2 (5 bases). The germline V gene encodes CDR1 MNHEY and CDR2 SMNVEV (reference sequence). The CDR3 has 13 residues. V lost 5 bases, J lost 4 bases, and 10 bases lay in between.

This CDR3 reads CASRPPGTYEQYF. CDR3 DNA sequence: TGTGCCAGCAGACCGCCAGGTACCTACGAGCAGTACTTC. The V gene is TRBV28, the J gene TRBJ2-7; D gene ambiguous. V lost 6 bases and J lost 2, with 11 bases in between. Germline V CDR1 and CDR2: MDHEN, SYDVKM. The CDR3 totals 13 residues.

This clone was seen a single time. The chain joins TRBV15 to TRBJ2-7, with TRBD1 matching over 7 bases. Trimming cost V 5 bases and J 2 bases; bases outside gene matches: 12. The CDR3 loop spans 16 amino acids. The germline CDR1 and CDR2 sequences are LNHNV and YYDKDF (reference sequence). The CDR3 reads CATSGGPDRFAYEQYF. CDR3 DNA: TGTGCCACCAGCGGAGGCCCGGACAGGTTCGCCTACGAGCAGTACTTC.

The V call is TRBV9, the J call TRBJ2-1; tentatively, D is TRBD1 (6 bases). This CDR3 comprises 14 residues. Germline V gene lookup returns CDR1 SGDLS and CDR2 YYNGEE. V lost 6 bases, J lost 3 bases, and 13 bases lay in between. The CDR3 loop reads CASNPRGRYNEQFF. In DNA form, the CDR3 reads TGTGCCAGCAACCCCAGGGGTCGCTACAATGAGCAGTTCTTC.

The chain is built from TRBV6-1 and TRBJ2-7; 12 positions match TRBD1. Looked up from germline, CDR1 is MNHNS and CDR2 is SASEGT. V lost 0 bases to trimming and J lost 5 bases; unmatched junction nucleotides: 2. The CDR3 totals 15 residues. CDR3 sequence: CASSEAGTGGNEQYF. The CDR3 coding sequence is TGTGCCAGCAGTGAAGCCGGGACAGGGGGCAACGAGCAGTACTTC.

The chain joins TRBV5-4 to TRBJ1-2; TRBD1 matches 7 bases. The V segment lost 0 bases and the J segment 8 bases; nucleotides outside the gene matches: 10. This CDR3 spans 15 amino acids. CDR1 and CDR2 (germline): SGHNT, YYREEE (reference sequence). CDR3 sequence reads: CASSLDRGFRYGYTF. As DNA, the CDR3 is TGTGCCAGCAGCTTGGACAGGGGCTTCCGTTACGGCTACACCTTC.

CDR3 sequence (DNA): TGTGCCAGCAGCTTAGAAGTGGGAGTGAGGACAGATACGCAGTATTTT. Encoded protein: CASSLEVGVRTDTQYF. The chain joins TRBV11-2 to TRBJ2-3; a weak D match, TRBD2 (5 bases). Between the trimmed V and J ends, which lost 0 bases and 3 bases, there was a span of 13 bases. This CDR3 region has 16 residues. Germline CDR1 is SGHAT and CDR2 is FQNNGV.

The chain joins TRBV6-5 to TRBJ2-2, with 9 bases lining up with TRBD1. Germline V lookup: CDR1 MNHEY, CDR2 SVGAGI. The CDR3 covers 15 residues. V shed 5 bases and J 7 bases; nucleotides not matched to a gene: 8. The CDR3 loop is CASSLTGGAVGELFF. In DNA, the CDR3 is TGTGCCAGCAGTCTCACAGGGGGCGCGGTCGGGGAGCTGTTTTTT.

V is TRBV7-2 and J is TRBJ2-2, with D perhaps matching TRBD2 (6 bases). The germline CDR1 and CDR2 sequences are SGHTA and FQGNSA. V was cut by 3 bases and J by 0 bases, with 17 bases left in between. This CDR3 contains 18 residues. This chain's CDR3 is CASSFTFGGPTNTGELFF. CDR3 nucleotide sequence: TGTGCCAGCAGCTTCACCTTCGGAGGGCCCACGAACACCGGGGAGCTGTTTTTT.